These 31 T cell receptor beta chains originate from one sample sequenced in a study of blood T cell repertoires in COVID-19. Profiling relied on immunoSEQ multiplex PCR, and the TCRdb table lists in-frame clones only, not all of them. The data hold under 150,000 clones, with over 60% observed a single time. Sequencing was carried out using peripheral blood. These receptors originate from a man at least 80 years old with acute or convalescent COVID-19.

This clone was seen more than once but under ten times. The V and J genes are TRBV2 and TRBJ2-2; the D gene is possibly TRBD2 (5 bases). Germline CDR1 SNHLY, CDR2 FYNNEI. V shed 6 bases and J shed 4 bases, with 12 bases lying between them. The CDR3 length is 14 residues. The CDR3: CASSAGRGTGELFF. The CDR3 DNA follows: TGTGCCAGCAGCGCGGGCCGGGGCACCGGGGAGCTGTTTTTT.

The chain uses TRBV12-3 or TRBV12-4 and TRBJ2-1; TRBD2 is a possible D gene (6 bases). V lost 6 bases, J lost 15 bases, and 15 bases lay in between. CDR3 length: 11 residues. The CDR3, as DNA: TGTGCCAGCAGATCGGGACTGGGGTTGTTCTTC. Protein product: CASRSGLGLFF.

The CDR3 protein is CATSNRDRGHYGYTF. CDR3 DNA: TGTGCCACCAGCAACCGGGACAGGGGACACTATGGCTACACCTTC. The genes are TRBV15 and TRBJ1-2; TRBD1 agrees at 10 bases. CDR1 is LNHNV and CDR2 is YYDKDF in the germline V gene (reference sequence). The CDR3 has 15 amino acids. V dropped 4 bases and J dropped 3; count of bases not matched to a gene: 5.

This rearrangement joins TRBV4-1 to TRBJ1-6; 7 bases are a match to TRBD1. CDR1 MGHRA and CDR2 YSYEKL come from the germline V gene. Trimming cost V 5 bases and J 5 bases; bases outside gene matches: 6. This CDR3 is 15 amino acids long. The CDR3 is CASSRRDSHNSPLHF. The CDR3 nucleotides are TGCGCCAGCAGCAGGAGGGACAGCCATAATTCACCCCTCCACTTT.

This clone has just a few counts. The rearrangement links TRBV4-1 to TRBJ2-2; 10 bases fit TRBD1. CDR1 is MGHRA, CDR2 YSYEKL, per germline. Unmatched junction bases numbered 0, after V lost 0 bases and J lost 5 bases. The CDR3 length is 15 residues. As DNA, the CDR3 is TGCGCCAGCAGCCAAGAGGGACAGGGGACCGGGGAGCTGTTTTTT. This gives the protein CASSQEGQGTGELFF.

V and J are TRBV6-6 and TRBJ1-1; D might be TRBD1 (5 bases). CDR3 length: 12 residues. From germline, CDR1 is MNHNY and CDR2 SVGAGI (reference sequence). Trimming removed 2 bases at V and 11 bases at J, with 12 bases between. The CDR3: CASSYPPTDAFF. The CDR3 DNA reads TGTGCCAGCAGTTACCCCCCGACAGACGCTTTCTTT.

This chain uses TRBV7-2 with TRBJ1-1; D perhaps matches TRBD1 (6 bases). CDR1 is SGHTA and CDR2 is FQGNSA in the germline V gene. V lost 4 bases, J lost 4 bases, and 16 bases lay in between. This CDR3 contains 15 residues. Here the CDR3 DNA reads TGTGCCAGCAGCTCCCAGGGGCTAGGCGGCACTGAAGCTTTCTTT. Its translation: CASSSQGLGGTEAFF.

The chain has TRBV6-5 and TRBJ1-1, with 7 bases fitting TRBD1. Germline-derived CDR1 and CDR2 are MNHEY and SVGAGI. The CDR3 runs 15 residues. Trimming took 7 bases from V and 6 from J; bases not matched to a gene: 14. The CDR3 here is CASKQPTGRSAEAFF. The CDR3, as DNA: TGTGCCAGCAAACAACCGACAGGGCGTTCGGCTGAAGCTTTCTTT.

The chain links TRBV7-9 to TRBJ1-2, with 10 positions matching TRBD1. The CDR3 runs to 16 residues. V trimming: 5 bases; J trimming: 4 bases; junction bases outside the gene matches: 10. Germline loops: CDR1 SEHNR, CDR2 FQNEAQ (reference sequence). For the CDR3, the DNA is TGTGCCAGCAGCCCCTACGGACAGGGGGGTGTCTATGGCTACACCTTC. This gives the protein CASSPYGQGGVYGYTF.

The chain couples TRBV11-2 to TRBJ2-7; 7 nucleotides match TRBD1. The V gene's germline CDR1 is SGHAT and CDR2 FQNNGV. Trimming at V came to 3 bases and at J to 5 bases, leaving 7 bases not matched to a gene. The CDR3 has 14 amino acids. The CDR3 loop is CASSFGHRGDEQYF. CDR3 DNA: TGTGCCAGCAGCTTTGGTCACAGGGGCGACGAGCAGTACTTC.

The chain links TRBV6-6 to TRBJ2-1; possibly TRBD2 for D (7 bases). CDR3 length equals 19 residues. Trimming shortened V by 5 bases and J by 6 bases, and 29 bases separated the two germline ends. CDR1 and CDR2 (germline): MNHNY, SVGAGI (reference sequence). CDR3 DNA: TGTGCCAGCAGTCCAGCTAAAGGACTAGGGGGGGGAATCCCCAATGAGCAGTTCTTC. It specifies CASSPAKGLGGGIPNEQFF.

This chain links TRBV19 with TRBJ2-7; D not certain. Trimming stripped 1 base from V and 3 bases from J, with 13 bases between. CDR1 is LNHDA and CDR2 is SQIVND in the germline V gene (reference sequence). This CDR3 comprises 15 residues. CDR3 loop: CASSIAHGHNYEQYF. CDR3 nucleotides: TGTGCCAGTAGTATAGCTCATGGGCACAACTACGAGCAGTACTTC.

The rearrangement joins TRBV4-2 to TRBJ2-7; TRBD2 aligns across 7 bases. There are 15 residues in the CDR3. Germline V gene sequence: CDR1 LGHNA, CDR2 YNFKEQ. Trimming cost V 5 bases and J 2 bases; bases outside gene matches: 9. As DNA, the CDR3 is TGTGCCAGCAGCATCGAAGCGGGAAGAACCTACGAGCAGTACTTC. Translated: CASSIEAGRTYEQYF.

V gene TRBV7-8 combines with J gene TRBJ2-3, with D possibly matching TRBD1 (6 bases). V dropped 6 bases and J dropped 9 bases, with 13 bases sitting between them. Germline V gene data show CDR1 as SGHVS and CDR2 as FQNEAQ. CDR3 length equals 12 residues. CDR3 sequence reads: CASSQVQGTQYF. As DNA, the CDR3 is TGTGCCAGCAGTCAAGTACAGGGAACGCAGTATTTT. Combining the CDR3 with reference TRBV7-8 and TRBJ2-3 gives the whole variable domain GAGVSQSPRYKVAKRGQDVALRCDPISGHVSLFWYQQALGQGPEFLTYFQNEAQLDKSGLPSDRFFAERPEGSVSTLKIQRTQQEDSAVYLCASSQVQGTQYFGPGTRLTVL.

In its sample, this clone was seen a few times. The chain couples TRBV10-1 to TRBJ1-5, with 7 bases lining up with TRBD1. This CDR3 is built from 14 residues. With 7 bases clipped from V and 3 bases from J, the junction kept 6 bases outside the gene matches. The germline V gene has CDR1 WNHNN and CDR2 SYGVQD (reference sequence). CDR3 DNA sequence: TGCGCCAGCACCCGGACAGGCTCCAATCAGCCCCAGCATTTT. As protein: CASTRTGSNQPQHF.

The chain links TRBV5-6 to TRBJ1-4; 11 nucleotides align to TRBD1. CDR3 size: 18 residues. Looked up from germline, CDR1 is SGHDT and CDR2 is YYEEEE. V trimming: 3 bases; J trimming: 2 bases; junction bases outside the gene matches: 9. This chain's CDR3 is CASSSGQGAGWTNEKLFF. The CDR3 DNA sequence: TGTGCCAGCAGCTCCGGACAGGGGGCGGGTTGGACTAATGAAAAACTGTTTTTT.

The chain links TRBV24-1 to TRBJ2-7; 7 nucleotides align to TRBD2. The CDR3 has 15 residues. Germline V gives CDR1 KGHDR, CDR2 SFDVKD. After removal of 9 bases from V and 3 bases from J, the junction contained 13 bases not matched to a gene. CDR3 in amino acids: CATPTGGPRYYEQYF. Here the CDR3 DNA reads TGTGCCACCCCTACGGGGGGTCCGAGGTACTACGAGCAGTACTTC.

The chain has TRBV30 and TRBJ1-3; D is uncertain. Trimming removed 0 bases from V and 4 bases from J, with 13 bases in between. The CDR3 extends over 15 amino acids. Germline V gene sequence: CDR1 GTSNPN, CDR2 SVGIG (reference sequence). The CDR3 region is CAWSVSGRRGNTIYF. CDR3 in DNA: TGTGCCTGGAGTGTATCGGGTAGGCGCGGAAACACCATATATTTT.

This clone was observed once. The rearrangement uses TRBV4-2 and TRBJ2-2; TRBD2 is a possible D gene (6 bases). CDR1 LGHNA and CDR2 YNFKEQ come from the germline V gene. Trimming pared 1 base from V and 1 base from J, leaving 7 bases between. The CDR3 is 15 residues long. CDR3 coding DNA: TGTGCCAGCAGCCAAGCCGGGGGGAACACCGGGGAGCTGTTTTTT. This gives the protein CASSQAGGNTGELFF.

The CDR3 loop reads CASSLRTGVGYTF. The CDR3 DNA reads as TGTGCCAGCAGCCTTCGGACAGGGGTTGGCTACACCTTC. The rearrangement joins TRBV5-4 to TRBJ1-2; 9 bases fit TRBD1. CDR3 size: 13 residues. The trim removed 4 bases at V and 7 bases at J, leaving 5 bases unmatched. Per the germline V gene, CDR1 is SGHNT and CDR2 is YYREEE (reference sequence).

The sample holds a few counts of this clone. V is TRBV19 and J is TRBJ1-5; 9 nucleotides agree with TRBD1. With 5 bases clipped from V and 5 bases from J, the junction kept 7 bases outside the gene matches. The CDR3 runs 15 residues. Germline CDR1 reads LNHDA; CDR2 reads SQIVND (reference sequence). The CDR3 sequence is CASSVGTGSDQPQHF. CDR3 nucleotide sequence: TGTGCCAGTAGTGTTGGGACAGGGTCGGATCAGCCCCAGCATTTT.

CDR3 in DNA: TGTGCCAGCAGGGCCGAGACTAGCGGGGGGGCGGATACGCAGTATTTT. Its translation is CASRAETSGGADTQYF. The chain recombines TRBV25-1 with TRBJ2-3; 14 bases line up with TRBD2. The germline V gene encodes CDR1 MGHDK and CDR2 SYGVNS. This CDR3 spans 16 amino acids. J gave up 6 bases and V 6 bases, and 8 bases lay outside the gene matches.

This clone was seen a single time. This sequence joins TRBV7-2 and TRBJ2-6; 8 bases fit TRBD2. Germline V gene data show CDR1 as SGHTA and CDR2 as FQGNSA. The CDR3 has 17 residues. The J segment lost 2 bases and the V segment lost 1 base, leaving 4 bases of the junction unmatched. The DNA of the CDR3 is TGTGCCAGCAGCTTAGAACCAGCGGGGGCTGGGGCCAACGTCCTGACTTTC. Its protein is CASSLEPAGAGANVLTF.

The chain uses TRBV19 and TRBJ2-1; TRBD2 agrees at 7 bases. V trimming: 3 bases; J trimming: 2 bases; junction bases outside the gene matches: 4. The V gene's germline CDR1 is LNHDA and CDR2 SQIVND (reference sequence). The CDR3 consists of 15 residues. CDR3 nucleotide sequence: TGTGCCAGTAGTATCTCTAGCGGCCCCTACAATGAGCAGTTCTTC. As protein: CASSISSGPYNEQFF. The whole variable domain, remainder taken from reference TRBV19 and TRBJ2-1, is DGGITQSPKYLFRKEGQNVTLSCEQNLNHDAMYWYRQDPGQGLRLIYYSQIVNDFQKGDIAEGYSVSREKKESFPLTVTSAQKNPTAFYLCASSISSGPYNEQFFGPGTRLTVL.

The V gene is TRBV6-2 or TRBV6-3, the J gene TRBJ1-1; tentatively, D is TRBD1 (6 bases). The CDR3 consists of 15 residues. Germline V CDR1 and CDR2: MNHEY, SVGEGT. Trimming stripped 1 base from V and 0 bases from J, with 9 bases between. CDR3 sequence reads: CASSYFTGLNTEAFF. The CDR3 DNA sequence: TGTGCCAGCAGTTACTTTACAGGGCTGAACACTGAAGCTTTCTTT.

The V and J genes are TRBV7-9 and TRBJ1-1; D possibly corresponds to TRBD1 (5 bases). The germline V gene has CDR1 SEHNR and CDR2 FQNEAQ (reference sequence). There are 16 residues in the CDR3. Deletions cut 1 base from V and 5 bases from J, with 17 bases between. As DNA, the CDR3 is TGTGCCAGCAGCTTAGTATTGGGGGAACGGGGGACTGAAGCTTTCTTT. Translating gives CASSLVLGERGTEAFF. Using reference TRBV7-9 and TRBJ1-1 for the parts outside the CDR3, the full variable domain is DTGVSQNPRHKITKRGQNVTFRCDPISEHNRLYWYRQTLGQGPEFLTYFQNEAQLEKSRLLSDRFSAERPKGSFSTLEIQRTEQGDSAMYLCASSLVLGERGTEAFFGQGTRLTVV.

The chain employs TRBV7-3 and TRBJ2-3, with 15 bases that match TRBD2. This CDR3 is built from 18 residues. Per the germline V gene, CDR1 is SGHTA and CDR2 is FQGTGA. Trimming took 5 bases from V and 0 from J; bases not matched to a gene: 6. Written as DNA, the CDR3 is TGTGCCAGCAGCCTGGGACTAGCGGGGGGCGTTAGCACAGATACGCAGTATTTT. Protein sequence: CASSLGLAGGVSTDTQYF.

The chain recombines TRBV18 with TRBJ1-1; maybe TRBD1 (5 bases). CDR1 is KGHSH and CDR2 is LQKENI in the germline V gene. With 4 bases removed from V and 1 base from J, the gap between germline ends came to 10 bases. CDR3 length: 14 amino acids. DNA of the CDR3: TGTGCCAGCTCACAACAGGCCTCGAACACTGAAGCTTTCTTT. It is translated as CASSQQASNTEAFF.

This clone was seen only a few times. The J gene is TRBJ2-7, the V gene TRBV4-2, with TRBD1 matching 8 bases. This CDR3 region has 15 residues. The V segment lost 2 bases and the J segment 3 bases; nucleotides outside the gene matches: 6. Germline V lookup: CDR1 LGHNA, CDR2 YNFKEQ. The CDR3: CASSQPTGAIYEQYF. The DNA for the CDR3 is TGTGCCAGCAGCCAACCGACAGGGGCCATCTACGAGCAGTACTTC.

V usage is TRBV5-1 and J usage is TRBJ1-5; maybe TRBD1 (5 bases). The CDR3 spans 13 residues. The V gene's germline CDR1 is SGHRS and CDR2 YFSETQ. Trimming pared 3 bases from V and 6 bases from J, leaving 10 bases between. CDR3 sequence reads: CASSSREGQPQHF. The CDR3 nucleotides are TGCGCCAGCAGCTCCAGGGAGGGTCAGCCCCAGCATTTT. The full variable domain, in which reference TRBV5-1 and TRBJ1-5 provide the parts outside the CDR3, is KAGVTQTPRYLIKTRGQQVTLSCSPISGHRSVSWYQQTPGQGLQFLFEYFSETQRNKGNFPGRFSGRQFSNSRSEMNVSTLELGDSALYLCASSSREGQPQHFGDGTRLSIL.

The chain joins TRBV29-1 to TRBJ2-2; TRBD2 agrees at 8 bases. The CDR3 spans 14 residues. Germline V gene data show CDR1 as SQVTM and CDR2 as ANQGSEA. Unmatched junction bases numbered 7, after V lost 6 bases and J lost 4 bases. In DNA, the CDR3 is TGCAGCGTCACCGGGACTAGGCCCACCGGGGAGCTGTTTTTT. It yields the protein CSVTGTRPTGELFF.